Included here is one T cell receptor (beta chain) sequence, with context. A single record per CDR3 protein comes from TCRdb applying MiXCR to the RACE reads. The sample consists of tens of thousands of distinct CDR3 sequences, under 12% of them appearing once. These data originate in a study of human T cells and chemical hapten exposure. Germline loops: CDR1 SGHVS, CDR2 FNYEAQ. This CDR3 has 15 residues. The trim removed 1 base at V and 4 bases at J, leaving 6 bases unmatched. Noted time point: patch test 1, 2 weeks after DPC sensitization. Indicated treatment: therapeutic diphenylcyclopropenone sensitization with weekly scalp DPC.

The chain recombines TRBV7-6 with TRBJ1-2; 7 positions match TRBD1. This TCR came from a man aged 35 to 55 with alopecia areata. Some clones in this sample may be carry-over from other donors' samples. Sequenced here: whole blood, sampled in connection with sensitization to the hapten diphenylcyclopropenone (DPC). The CDR3 spells CASSLGRDSPYGYTF. The CDR3 nucleotides read TGTGCCAGCAGCTTAGGCCGGGACAGCCCCTATGGCTACACCTTC. Variable domain in full (rest from reference TRBV7-6 and TRBJ1-2): GAGVSQSPRYKVTKRGQDVALRCDPISGHVSLYWYRQALGQGPEFLTYFNYEAQQDKSGLPNDRFSAERPEGSISTLTIQRTEQRDSAMYRCASSLGRDSPYGYTFGSGTRLTVV.